The rows below give T cell receptor beta chains drawn from one sample of a study of cytomegalovirus exposure and HLA in healthy donors. Sequencing used immunoSEQ multiplex PCR; TCRdb keeps in-frame clones, though not all of them. Here the sample spans under 200,000 clones, around four fifths being singletons. Sequencing was done on a sample of PBMCs. These receptor sequences come from a female donor in good health and CMV-seronegative. Each CDR3 is given with its conserved first and last residue. D genes are given only for firm matches. The size entry is marked missing in some rows and otherwise reads once, few, many or a size class.

J gene	D gene	clone size	V gene	CDR3 protein	CDR3 DNA
TRBJ2-3	TRBD2	-	TRBV29-1	CSVERLAEYTQYF	TGCAGCGTTGAACGGCTAGCGGAGTATACGCAGTATTTT
TRBJ2-7	-	few	TRBV6-5	CASSPGGSPYEQYF	TGTGCCAGCAGCCCTGGGGGCTCCCCTTACGAGCAGTACTTC
TRBJ1-5	-	-	TRBV13	CASSQQGNQPQHF	TGTGCCAGCAGCCAACAGGGTAATCAGCCCCAGCATTTT
TRBJ1-4	-	-	TRBV28	CASSLLRGGGVDEKLFF	TGTGCCAGCAGTTTATTGCGGGGGGGTGGGGTCGATGAAAAACTGTTTTTT
TRBJ2-4	TRBD1	once	TRBV7-9	CSSSSGQDIQYF	TGTTCCAGCAGCTCGGGACAGGACATTCAGTACTTC
TRBJ2-1	TRBD2	-	TRBV5-6	CASSLGLAGVNEQFF	TGTGCCAGCAGCTTAGGACTAGCGGGAGTCAATGAGCAGTTCTTC
TRBJ1-3	TRBD1	-	TRBV19	CASGTQGAETIYF	TGTGCCAGTGGAACGCAGGGGGCTGAAACCATATATTTT
TRBJ1-5	-	-	TRBV6-9	CASSYQWGKGVSNQPQHF	TGTGCCAGCAGTTATCAATGGGGAAAAGGGGTTAGCAATCAGCCCCAGCATTTT
TRBJ2-1	-	-	TRBV28	CASTLAVGTRSSYEQFF	TGTGCCAGCACCCTAGCCGTGGGGACACGGAGTAGCTATGAGCAGTTCTTC
TRBJ1-6	TRBD1	-	TRBV5-1	CASSSGQGGGSPLHF	TGCGCCAGCAGCTCGGGACAGGGAGGGGGATCACCCCTCCACTTT
TRBJ1-1	TRBD1	once	TRBV2	CASAERQGLGFVAFF	TGTGCCAGCGCGGAAAGACAGGGGTTGGGCTTTGTAGCTTTCTTT
TRBJ2-7	-	-	TRBV29-1	CSVEDRGGKSGEQYF	TGCAGCGTTGAAGACCGCGGCGGCAAGTCCGGCGAGCAGTACTTC
TRBJ2-2	TRBD1	-	TRBV28	CASSRYVGQEVTGELFF	TGTGCCAGCAGTAGATACGTAGGACAGGAGGTTACCGGGGAGCTGTTTTTT
TRBJ2-5	TRBD1	once	TRBV10-1	CASSAGTARETQYF	TGCGCCAGCAGTGCCGGGACAGCGAGAGAGACCCAGTACTTC
TRBJ2-7	TRBD1	-	TRBV9	CASSGQGPEQYF	TGTGCCAGCAGCGGACAGGGTCCCGAGCAGTACTTC
TRBJ1-5	-	-	TRBV30	CAWSPWGREGSQPQHF	TGTGCCTGGAGTCCGTGGGGGAGGGAGGGGTCTCAGCCCCAGCATTTT
TRBJ2-1	-	few	TRBV6-4	CASSENHEINEQFF	TGTGCCAGCAGTGAAAACCATGAGATCAATGAGCAGTTCTTC
TRBJ2-7	TRBD1	-	TRBV9	CASSVGANRGSYEQYF	TGTGCCAGCAGCGTAGGCGCAAACAGGGGCTCCTACGAGCAGTACTTC
TRBJ2-1	TRBD2	few	TRBV4-1	CASSPEGLAGKGNEQFF	TGCGCCAGCAGCCCCGAAGGACTAGCGGGTAAGGGGAATGAGCAGTTCTTC
TRBJ2-3	TRBD2	-	TRBV5-1	CASSRASGRAGDTQYF	TGCGCCAGCAGCAGGGCTAGCGGGAGAGCTGGAGATACGCAGTATTTT
TRBJ2-7	TRBD1	-	TRBV5-6	CASSLGGARGQF	TGTGCCAGCAGCTTGGGAGGTGCCAGGGGGCAGTTC
TRBJ2-5	TRBD2	-	TRBV13	CASSLTAREETQYF	TGTGCCAGCAGCTTAACTGCGCGGGAGGAGACCCAGTACTTC
TRBJ1-1	-	few	TRBV5-1	CASSLGGRTEAFF	TGCGCCAGCAGCTTGGGGGGGCGCACTGAAGCTTTCTTT